These 3 T cell receptor beta chains originate from one sample sequenced in a study of cytomegalovirus exposure and HLA in healthy donors. The PCR employed 60 Vbeta primers together with 13 Jbeta primers. Here immunoSEQ multiplex PCR was the method, and the copy in TCRdb shows in-frame clones only, minus some. The sample gives some 190,000 clones, 75% to 85% of which show up once; 12% to 15% is in the top ten. The sample taken for sequencing was PBMCs. The receptors here all came from a woman younger than 45 in good health and CMV-seropositive.

V and J are TRBV27 and TRBJ2-5; D is unresolved. V was clipped by 6 bases and J by 2 bases, with 13 bases between them. Looked up from germline, CDR1 is MNHEY and CDR2 is SMNVEV (reference sequence). The CDR3 consists of 14 residues. The CDR3 bases are TGTGCCAGCAGCCCCGGCGAACTACAAGAGACCCAGTACTTC. It is translated as CASSPGELQETQYF.

The chain uses TRBV6-5 and TRBJ1-2, with TRBD1 matching over 7 bases. Germline V gene sequence: CDR1 MNHEY, CDR2 SVGAGI. The CDR3 covers 16 residues. J was trimmed by 4 bases and V by 0 bases; bases with no gene match: 8. The CDR3 nucleotides read TGTGCCAGCAGTTACTCTCGAGACAGGGCGGCCTATGGCTACACCTTC. Protein: CASSYSRDRAAYGYTF.

The rearrangement links TRBV4-1 to TRBJ1-1, with D maybe TRBD1 (5 bases). The germline V gene has CDR1 MGHRA and CDR2 YSYEKL. CDR3 length equals 16 residues. Trimming stripped 4 bases from V and 5 bases from J, with 20 bases between. CDR3 loop: CASSPGPGKGSTEAFF. The CDR3 nucleotides read TGCGCCAGCAGCCCTGGCCCAGGGAAAGGATCAACTGAAGCTTTCTTT.